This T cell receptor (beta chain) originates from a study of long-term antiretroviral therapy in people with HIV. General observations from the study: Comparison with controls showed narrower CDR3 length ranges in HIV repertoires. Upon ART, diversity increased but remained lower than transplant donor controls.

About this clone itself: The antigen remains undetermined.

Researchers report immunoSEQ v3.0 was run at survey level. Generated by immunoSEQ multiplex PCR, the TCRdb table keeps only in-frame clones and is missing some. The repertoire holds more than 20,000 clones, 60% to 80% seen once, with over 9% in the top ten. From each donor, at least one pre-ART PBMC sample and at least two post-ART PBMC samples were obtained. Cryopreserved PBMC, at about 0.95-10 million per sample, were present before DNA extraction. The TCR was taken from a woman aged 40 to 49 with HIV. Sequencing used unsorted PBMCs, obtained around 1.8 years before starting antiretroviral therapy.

The CDR3 sequence: CASSLANSLGAGIQYF. As DNA, the CDR3 is TGTGCCAGCAGCTTAGCTAATTCGTTGGGGGCTGGCATTCAGTACTTC. V usage is TRBV7-2 and J usage is TRBJ2-4; D might be TRBD1 (6 bases). CDR1 and CDR2 (germline): SGHTA, FQGNSA. Between the trimmed V and J ends, which lost 0 bases and 9 bases, there was a span of 18 bases. There are 16 residues in the CDR3.